The entry below gives a single TCR beta chain sequence along with its context. Its specificity is not known. This sample was included in a study of beta chain features in type 1 diabetes. Expressed TCRB transcripts were sequenced because the isolated RNA had all been reverse transcribed beforehand. The method was immunoSEQ multiplex PCR; TCRdb's version includes in-frame clones alone and lacks a portion of them. The sample contains around 300,000 clones, approximately 15% of which appear only once. Whole-study findings and limits: All four CD4+ subsets from Type 1 diabetes patients carried moderately but significantly shorter TCRB CDR3s. It was among patients, rather than healthy donors, that naive, central memory and Treg TCRB repertoires appeared more similar.

CDR3 size: 13 residues. V gave up 8 bases and J gave up 6 bases, with 16 bases separating them. The germline V gene encodes CDR1 SEHNR and CDR2 FQNEAQ (reference sequence). This sequence originates from a man between 18 and 29 years old with type 1 diabetes. What was sequenced was naive CD4+ T cells from blood. The chain recombines TRBV7-9 with TRBJ2-5; D might be TRBD1 (6 bases). The CDR3 protein is CASGQGGVKTQYF. The CDR3 DNA follows: TGTGCCAGCGGGCAAGGGGGAGTAAAGACCCAGTACTTC.